Described below is a single T cell receptor (beta chain) sequence and its context. Its antigen is undetermined. This sample was taken from a study of Tregs in tolerant kidney transplant recipients. Overall study: CD4+CD25+CD127- cells came from roughly three-day belatacept mixed lymphocyte reactions, some with approximately five-day graft donor restimulation. Antibodies separated recipient from donor cells. Study-level findings and limits: Activated donor B cell expansion appeared to reveal the most relevant donor-specific TCRbeta repertoire.

Here immunoSEQ multiplex PCR was the method, and the copy in TCRdb shows in-frame clones only, minus some. The data hold 15,000 to 20,000 clones, with around 71% observed a single time. The germline V and J ends were trimmed by 1 base and 8 bases, with 14 bases remaining between them. The germline V gene encodes CDR1 SEHNR and CDR2 FQNEAQ (reference sequence). The CDR3 extends over 15 amino acids. The sequencing input was Tregs from blood cultured with allogeneic cells. The source is a human donor in good health. This rearrangement joins TRBV7-9 to TRBJ1-4, with D possibly TRBD1 on 5 matching bases. This chain's CDR3 is CASSLVGGIGEKLFF. CDR3 DNA: TGTGCCAGCAGCTTAGTGGGGGGGATCGGCGAAAAACTGTTTTTT.